This TCR beta chain derives from a study of blood T cell repertoires in COVID-19. At the level of the study: COVID-19 samples collected from the United States, Italy and Spain covered acute and convalescent phases. T cells, B-cell-depleted T cells, or PBMCs supplied cDNA or gDNA.

The CDR3 loop spans 16 amino acids. The V and J ends lost 5 bases and 2 bases respectively, with 16 bases between them. The germline gives CDR1 MDHEN, CDR2 SYDVKM. This clone has only a few counts. Authors' methods: Estimated nucleated cell counts came from reference gene primer amplification. Measured with immunoSEQ multiplex PCR; TCRdb has only the in-frame clones, and not every one. Clone size and the V and J calls come from that table; the DNA yielded D and trimming. The data contain about 53,000 clones, just under 85% of them singletons. The chain combines TRBV28 with TRBJ1-3; possible D gene TRBD1, 5 bases. This TCR was sampled from a human donor in a cohort sampled during active COVID-19. The sequenced sample was peripheral blood. CDR3: CASSQNSGFAGNTIYF. The CDR3 nucleotides are TGTGCCAGCAGTCAAAATTCAGGGTTCGCTGGAAACACCATATATTTT.